The 21 T cell receptor beta chains given below trace back to one sample, sequenced in a study of shared clonotypes between healthy human individuals. Repertoires were generated with immunoSEQ multiplex PCR, while TCRdb's copy carries only in-frame clones and drops some. This sample yields about 1.1 million clones, of which about four fifths are seen a single time; roughly 0.65% belongs to the top ten. Input material: memory CD4+ T cells from PBMCs. Subset here: CD45RA-negative fraction. All receptors come from a man younger than 30 in good health. Some clones in this sample may be carry-over from other donors' samples.

The rearrangement joins TRBV5-1 to TRBJ2-6; TRBD1 agrees at 8 bases. Germline V gene sequence: CDR1 SGHRS, CDR2 YFSETQ. This CDR3 comprises 15 residues. Losses at the gene ends were 5 bases for V and 2 bases for J; bases not matched to a gene: 3. CDR3 residues: CASRDRVTGANVLTF. As DNA, the CDR3 is TGCGCCAGCAGGGACAGGGTAACTGGGGCCAACGTCCTGACTTTC.

This chain joins TRBV14 and TRBJ2-7; 9 positions match TRBD1. The CDR3 contains 15 residues. The germline V gene has CDR1 SGHDN and CDR2 FVKESK. The V segment lost 2 bases and the J segment 8 bases; nucleotides outside the gene matches: 10. The CDR3 sequence is CASSQPGQGVRKQYF. CDR3 sequence (DNA): TGTGCCAGCAGCCAACCGGGACAGGGAGTACGGAAGCAGTACTTC.

This chain connects TRBV5-1 to TRBJ1-1; D may be TRBD1 (5 bases). The CDR3 has 15 amino acids. The V gene lost 4 bases and the J gene lost 1 base, with 14 bases spanning the gap. CDR1 is SGHRS and CDR2 is YFSETQ in the germline V gene. CDR3 region: CASSKTGQGNTEAFF. The CDR3 DNA is TGCGCCAGCAGCAAGACCGGGCAGGGGAACACTGAAGCTTTCTTT.

The chain carries TRBV30 and TRBJ1-6; D is perhaps TRBD1 (6 bases). The ends were cut back, 1 base at V and 10 bases at J, with 11 bases in the middle. This CDR3 comprises 13 residues. Germline CDR1 GTSNPN, CDR2 SVGIG (reference sequence). The CDR3 nucleotides read TGTGCCTGGAGTGGGCAGGGGTACTCACCCCTCCACTTT. As protein: CAWSGQGYSPLHF.

The sample holds one count of this clone. The chain joins TRBV7-3 to TRBJ2-5; D gene uncertain. Trimming cost V 1 base and J 5 bases, with 14 bases left between them. The CDR3 loop spans 15 amino acids. CDR1 and CDR2 (germline): SGHTA, FQGTGA. The CDR3 region has the DNA TGTGCCAGCAGCTTAATAATGTCACAGTTCGAGACCCAGTACTTC. Translated: CASSLIMSQFETQYF.

This clone was seen only a few times. CDR3 sequence: CASRPGQGRNTQYF. As DNA, the CDR3 is TGTGCCAGCAGGCCGGGACAGGGGCGAAATACGCAGTATTTT. This chain connects TRBV2 to TRBJ2-3; 10 nucleotides agree with TRBD1. CDR1 is SNHLY and CDR2 is FYNNEI in the germline V gene. The CDR3 sequence is 14 residues long. The V segment lost 6 bases and the J segment 7 bases; nucleotides outside the gene matches: 7.

This chain connects TRBV6-1 to TRBJ1-5; no firm D call. This CDR3 has 14 residues. Germline V gives CDR1 MNHNS, CDR2 SASEGT. Between the trimmed V and J ends, which lost 4 bases and 4 bases, there was a span of 11 bases. The CDR3 protein is CASSVSDSNQPQHF. CDR3 coding DNA: TGTGCCAGCAGTGTTAGCGATTCAAATCAGCCCCAGCATTTT.

This clone has a single count. The chain is built from TRBV5-5 and TRBJ1-1, with a tentative D call TRBD1 (6 bases). V lost 0 bases and J 5 bases, leaving 14 bases between the germline ends. CDR1 is SGHKS, CDR2 YYEKEE, per germline (reference sequence). This CDR3 spans 15 amino acids. CDR3 nucleotide sequence: TGTGCCAGCAGCTTGGGCGGCAGGGGAGGTACTGAAGCTTTCTTT. Translating it yields CASSLGGRGGTEAFF.

This chain's CDR3 is CASSMGLAGQNEQFF. CDR3 nucleotides: TGTGCCAGCAGTATGGGACTAGCGGGGCAGAATGAGCAGTTCTTC. The rearrangement joins TRBV2 to TRBJ2-1; 13 nucleotides agree with TRBD2. CDR1 is SNHLY and CDR2 is FYNNEI in the germline V gene. V lost 5 bases to trimming and J lost 7 bases; unmatched junction nucleotides: 5. The CDR3 loop spans 15 amino acids.

CDR3 sequence reads: CASSLDWAGEETQYF. In DNA form, the CDR3 reads TGTGCCAGCAGCTTAGATTGGGCGGGAGAGGAGACCCAGTACTTC. This sequence joins TRBV11-2 and TRBJ2-5; TRBD2 aligns across 7 bases. The V and J ends lost 0 bases and 5 bases, in that order; junction bases with no gene match: 6. The CDR3 sequence is 15 residues long. CDR1 SGHAT and CDR2 FQNNGV come from the germline V gene. Full variable domain (rest looked up from reference TRBV11-2 and TRBJ2-5): EAGVAQSPRYKIIEKRQSVAFWCNPISGHATLYWYQQILGQGPKLLIQFQNNGVVDDSQLPKDRFSAERLKGVDSTLKIQPAKLEDSAVYLCASSLDWAGEETQYFGPGTRLLVL.

This clone was detected once. J is TRBJ2-7 and V is TRBV27, with TRBD2 identical over 14 bases. Germline lookup yields CDR1 MNHEY and CDR2 SMNVEV (reference sequence). The CDR3 length is 15 residues. The V gene end was trimmed by 5 bases and the J gene end by 5 bases; junction bases not matched to a gene: 5. CDR3 amino acids: CASSTTSGRAHEQYF. The CDR3 nucleotides are TGTGCCAGCAGTACGACTAGCGGGAGGGCCCACGAGCAGTACTTC.

V gene TRBV4-2 combines with J gene TRBJ1-3; D uncertain. Germline assignment: CDR1 LGHNA and CDR2 YNFKEQ. Trimming stripped 4 bases from V and 1 base from J, with 11 bases between. The CDR3 has 15 residues. CDR3 coding DNA: TGTGCCAGCAGCCGCCAGGAACAATCTGGAAACACCATATATTTT. It is translated as CASSRQEQSGNTIYF.

The chain joins TRBV7-8 to TRBJ2-7; tentatively, D is TRBD1 or TRBD2 (6 bases each). The CDR3 covers 14 residues. Germline CDR1 reads SGHVS; CDR2 reads FQNEAQ. V was trimmed by 5 bases and J by 3 bases, leaving 14 bases between them. This CDR3 is CASSTRGTNYEQYF. The DNA of the CDR3 is TGTGCCAGCAGCACCCGGGGGACAAACTACGAGCAGTACTTC.

J is TRBJ1-3 and V is TRBV4-1; 7 nucleotides line up with TRBD1. Unmatched junction bases numbered 8, after V lost 2 bases and J lost 1 base. The CDR3 length is 17 residues. Germline V gene sequence: CDR1 MGHRA, CDR2 YSYEKL. CDR3 sequence: CASSQPWTGPSGNTIYF. The CDR3 coding sequence is TGCGCCAGCAGCCAACCTTGGACAGGACCTTCTGGAAACACCATATATTTT.

The chain uses TRBV28 and TRBJ2-6, with D maybe TRBD2 (6 bases). V was cut by 3 bases and J by 2 bases, with 8 bases left in between. Germline V gene lookup returns CDR1 MDHEN and CDR2 SYDVKM. The length of the CDR3 is 15 residues. CDR3 residues: CASSFKRAGANVLTF. CDR3 nucleotides: TGTGCCAGCAGTTTCAAGCGGGCTGGGGCCAACGTCCTGACTTTC.

This clone was detected a few times. The chain uses TRBV28 and TRBJ1-4, with D perhaps TRBD1 (5 bases). CDR1 MDHEN and CDR2 SYDVKM come from the germline V gene. This CDR3 is built from 14 residues. V lost 2 bases to trimming and J lost 7 bases, with 11 bases between them. The CDR3 reads CASSLGGEGEKLFF. The CDR3 nucleotides read TGTGCCAGCAGTTTAGGGGGTGAGGGTGAAAAACTGTTTTTT.

Only one count was recorded for this clone. The rearrangement joins TRBV9 to TRBJ2-7; 7 bases match TRBD1. CDR3 length: 13 residues. Germline CDR1 SGDLS, CDR2 YYNGEE. Trimming at V came to 5 bases and at J to 7 bases, leaving 9 bases not matched to a gene. Here the CDR3 DNA reads TGTGCCAGCAGTGACAGGGTAATGCGGGAGCAGTACTTC. Translated: CASSDRVMREQYF.

This rearrangement joins TRBV19 to TRBJ2-3; 9 bases line up with TRBD2. Germline V gives CDR1 LNHDA, CDR2 SQIVND (reference sequence). The CDR3 is made up of 17 amino acids. Trimming at V came to 4 bases and at J to 4 bases, leaving 12 bases not matched to a gene. The CDR3 here is CASSNAGTSSGADTQYF. DNA for the CDR3: TGTGCCAGTAGTAACGCCGGGACTAGCTCCGGCGCAGATACGCAGTATTTT.

This clone was recorded once. J is TRBJ1-2 and V is TRBV6-5, with a possible D match to TRBD1 (5 bases). The CDR3 is made up of 14 amino acids. CDR1 MNHEY and CDR2 SVGAGI come from the germline V gene. Trimming removed 10 bases from V and 2 bases from J, with 17 bases in between. CDR3 protein: CATQTETPNYGYTF. CDR3 nucleotides: TGTGCCACACAGACAGAGACCCCGAACTATGGCTACACCTTC.

V usage is TRBV27 and J usage is TRBJ2-1, with D possibly being TRBD1 or TRBD2 (5 bases each). The V gene's germline CDR1 is MNHEY and CDR2 SMNVEV (reference sequence). V was trimmed by 3 bases and J by 1 base, leaving 19 bases between them. This CDR3 region has 18 residues. The CDR3 bases are TGTGCCAGCAGTTTGGTTGGTGGGGCGGGTCCATCCTACAATGAGCAGTTCTTC. Its translation: CASSLVGGAGPSYNEQFF.

The V call is TRBV30, the J call TRBJ1-1, with a tentative D call TRBD1 (5 bases). From germline, CDR1 is GTSNPN and CDR2 SVGIG (reference sequence). The CDR3 contains 13 residues. The V gene lost 4 bases and the J gene lost 0 bases, with 9 bases spanning the gap. CDR3 loop: CAWNTGMNTEAFF. The CDR3 DNA reads TGTGCCTGGAACACAGGCATGAACACTGAAGCTTTCTTT.